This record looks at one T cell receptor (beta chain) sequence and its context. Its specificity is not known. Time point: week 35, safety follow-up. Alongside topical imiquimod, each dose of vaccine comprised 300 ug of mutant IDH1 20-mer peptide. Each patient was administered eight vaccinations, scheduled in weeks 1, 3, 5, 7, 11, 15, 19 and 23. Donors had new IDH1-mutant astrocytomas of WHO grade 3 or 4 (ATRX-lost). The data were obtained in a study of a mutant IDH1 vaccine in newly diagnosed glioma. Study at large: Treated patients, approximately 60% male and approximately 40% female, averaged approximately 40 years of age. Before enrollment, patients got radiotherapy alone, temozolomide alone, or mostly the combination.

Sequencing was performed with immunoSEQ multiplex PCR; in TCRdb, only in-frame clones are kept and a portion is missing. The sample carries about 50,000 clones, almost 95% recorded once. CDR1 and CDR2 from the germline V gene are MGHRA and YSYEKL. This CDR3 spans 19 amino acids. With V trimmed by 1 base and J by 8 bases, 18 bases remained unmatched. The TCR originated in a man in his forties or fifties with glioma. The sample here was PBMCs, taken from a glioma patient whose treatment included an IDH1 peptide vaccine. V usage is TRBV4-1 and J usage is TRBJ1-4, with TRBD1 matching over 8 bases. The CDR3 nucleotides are TGCGCCAGCAGCCAAGGGACAGGGTCGCGGCCAAGGATGGGCGAAAAACTGTTTTTT. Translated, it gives CASSQGTGSRPRMGEKLFF.